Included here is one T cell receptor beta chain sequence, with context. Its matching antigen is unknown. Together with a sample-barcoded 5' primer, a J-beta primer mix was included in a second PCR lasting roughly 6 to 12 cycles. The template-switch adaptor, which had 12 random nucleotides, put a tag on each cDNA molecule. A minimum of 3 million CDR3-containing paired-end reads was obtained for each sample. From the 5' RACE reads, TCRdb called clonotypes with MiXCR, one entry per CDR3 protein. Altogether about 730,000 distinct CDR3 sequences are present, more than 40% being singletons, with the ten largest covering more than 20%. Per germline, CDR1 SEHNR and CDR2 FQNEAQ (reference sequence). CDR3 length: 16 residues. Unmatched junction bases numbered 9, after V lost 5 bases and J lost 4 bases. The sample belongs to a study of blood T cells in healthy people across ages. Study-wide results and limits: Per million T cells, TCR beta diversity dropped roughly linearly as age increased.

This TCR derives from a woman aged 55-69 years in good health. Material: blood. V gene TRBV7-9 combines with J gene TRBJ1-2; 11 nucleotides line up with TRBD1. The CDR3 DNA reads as TGTGCCAGCAGCATACCGGGACAGGGGGGTGGCTATGGCTACACCTTC. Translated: CASSIPGQGGGYGYTF.